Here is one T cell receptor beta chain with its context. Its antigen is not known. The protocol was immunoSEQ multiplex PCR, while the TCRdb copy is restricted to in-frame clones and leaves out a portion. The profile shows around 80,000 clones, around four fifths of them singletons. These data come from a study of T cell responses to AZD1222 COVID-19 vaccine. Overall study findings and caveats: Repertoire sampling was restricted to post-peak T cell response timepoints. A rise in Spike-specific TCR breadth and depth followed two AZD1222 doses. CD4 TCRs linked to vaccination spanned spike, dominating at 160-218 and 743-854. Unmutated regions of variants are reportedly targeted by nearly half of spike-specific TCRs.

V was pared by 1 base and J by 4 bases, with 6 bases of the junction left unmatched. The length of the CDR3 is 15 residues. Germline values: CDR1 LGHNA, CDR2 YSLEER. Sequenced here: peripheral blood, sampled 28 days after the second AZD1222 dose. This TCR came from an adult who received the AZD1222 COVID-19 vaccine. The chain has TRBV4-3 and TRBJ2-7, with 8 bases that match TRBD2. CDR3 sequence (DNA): TGCGCCAGCAGCCAAGGGGGTAGCGGGGTTTACGAGCAGTACTTC. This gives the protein CASSQGGSGVYEQYF.